Below are 18 T cell receptor beta chains sequenced from a single sample in a study of identical twins. TCRdb itself ran the 5' RACE reads through MiXCR, one entry per CDR3 protein. Seen here are roughly 700,000 distinct CDR3 sequences, 8% to 9% observed once, and the top ten hold approximately 0.94%. The same data also went into a second study, on yellow fever vaccine responses in identical twins.

Source material: PBMCs. These TCRs come from a woman under 30 in good health.

This clonotype was seen only a few times. The rearrangement joins TRBV11-2 to TRBJ1-2, with TRBD1 as a possible D gene (6 bases). CDR3 size: 15 residues. The V gene's germline CDR1 is SGHAT and CDR2 FQNNGV. V was pared by 1 base and J by 1 base, with 10 bases between. CDR3 residues: CASSLVAGVNYGYTF. The CDR3, as DNA: TGTGCCAGCAGCTTAGTGGCAGGGGTTAACTATGGCTACACCTTC.

This clonotype has a handful of counts. This chain connects TRBV3-1 to TRBJ2-5; TRBD2 might be the D (5 bases). This CDR3 has 16 residues. V was trimmed by 2 bases and J by 0 bases, leaving 13 bases between them. Germline V lookup: CDR1 LGHDT, CDR2 YNNKEL (reference sequence). This CDR3 is CASSQRYRDYQETQYF. The DNA of the CDR3 is TGTGCCAGCAGCCAAAGGTACCGGGATTACCAAGAGACCCAGTACTTC.

This clonotype was recorded many times. The chain combines TRBV6-2 or TRBV6-3 with TRBJ2-4; D is unresolved. This CDR3 has 16 residues. Deletions cut 5 bases from V and 0 bases from J, with 14 bases between. Per germline, CDR1 MNHEY and CDR2 SVGEGT. The CDR3 nucleotides are TGTGCCAGCAGTCCCACGACGATGCTAGCCAAAAACATTCAGTACTTC. It codes for CASSPTTMLAKNIQYF.

V gene TRBV7-9 combines with J gene TRBJ2-3; TRBD2 aligns across 7 bases. This CDR3 contains 13 residues. Germline V CDR1 and CDR2: SEHNR, FQNEAQ (reference sequence). V trimming: 5 bases; J trimming: 3 bases; junction bases outside the gene matches: 2. CDR3 bases: TGTGCCAGCAGCGGGGGGGTAACAGATACGCAGTATTTT. This encodes CASSGGVTDTQYF.

This chain uses TRBV10-1 with TRBJ1-4, with D hard to call. The CDR3 totals 15 residues. Trimming stripped 0 bases from V and 7 bases from J, with 12 bases between. CDR1 is WNHNN, CDR2 SYGVQD, per germline (reference sequence). CDR3: CASSESTGMGEKLFF. DNA for the CDR3: TGCGCCAGCAGTGAGTCCACGGGGATGGGTGAAAAACTGTTTTTT.

This clonotype was observed many times. The J gene is TRBJ2-3, the V gene TRBV12-3 or TRBV12-4, with TRBD2 matching over 7 bases. Trimming cost V 2 bases and J 2 bases; bases outside gene matches: 4. This CDR3 comprises 15 residues. The CDR3 DNA sequence: TGTGCCAGCAGTTTATGGGGGGGATTCACAGATACGCAGTATTTT. Amino acids: CASSLWGGFTDTQYF.

Turning to this clonotype: One end of the junction does not line up with germline, which may come from a read error. The V call is TRBV7-7, the J call TRBJ1-4; the match to TRBD1 covers 7 bases. Germline V gene lookup returns CDR1 SSHAT and CDR2 FNYEAQ (reference sequence). The CDR3 sequence is 16 residues long. CDR3 sequence (DNA): TGTGCTAGCAGCTCTCACAGGGGCGTCGCTAATGAAAAACTGTTTTTT. This sequence encodes CASSSHRGVANEKLFF.

In this sample, this clonotype turned up a few times. The rearrangement links TRBV15 to TRBJ2-2; D unresolved. V lost 5 bases, J lost 0 bases, and 7 bases lay in between. The V gene's germline CDR1 is LNHNV and CDR2 YYDKDF (reference sequence). The CDR3 covers 14 residues. This CDR3 is CATSPVPNTGELFF. The CDR3, as DNA: TGTGCCACCAGCCCCGTTCCGAACACCGGGGAGCTGTTTTTT.

This clonotype was found many times. The J gene is TRBJ2-3, the V gene TRBV12-3 or TRBV12-4; 13 positions agree with TRBD2. J lost 5 bases, V lost 6 bases, and 8 bases had no gene match. The CDR3 has 16 amino acids. The CDR3 protein is CASRELAGGPKDTQYF. CDR3 coding DNA: TGTGCCAGCAGGGAACTAGCGGGAGGGCCAAAAGATACGCAGTATTTT.

The chain combines TRBV5-1 with TRBJ1-1; TRBD1 agrees at 10 bases. Germline-derived CDR1 and CDR2 are SGHRS and YFSETQ. The length of the CDR3 is 17 residues. With 3 bases clipped from V and 0 bases from J, the junction kept 8 bases outside the gene matches. CDR3 region: CASSSYSGTGVNTEAFF. In nucleotides, the CDR3 is TGCGCCAGCAGCTCATATTCCGGGACAGGGGTGAACACTGAAGCTTTCTTT.

Remarks on this clonotype: A much bigger clone sits one base away, suggesting this may be a read error. The chain combines TRBV6-2 or TRBV6-3 with TRBJ2-2; unclear D gene. Trimming pared 0 bases from V and 4 bases from J, leaving 3 bases between. The CDR3 covers 13 residues. CDR1 is MNHEY, CDR2 SVGEGT, per germline. The CDR3 bases are TGTGCCAGCAGTTACTCGATCACCGGGGAGCTGTTTTTT. Protein: CASSYSITGELFF.

This clonotype was seen ten or more times. This rearrangement joins TRBV7-9 to TRBJ1-1; D unclear. V was trimmed by 5 bases and J by 11 bases, leaving 18 bases between them. This CDR3 comprises 13 residues. Germline CDR1 and CDR2: SEHNR and FQNEAQ (reference sequence). CDR3 in amino acids: CASSQLSGAGAFF. DNA of the CDR3: TGTGCCAGCAGCCAATTAAGTGGCGCGGGGGCTTTCTTT. The full variable domain, with the rest looked up from reference TRBV7-9 and TRBJ1-1, is DTGVSQNPRHKITKRGQNVTFRCDPISEHNRLYWYRQTLGQGPEFLTYFQNEAQLEKSRLLSDRFSAERPKGSFSTLEIQRTEQGDSAMYLCASSQLSGAGAFFGQGTRLTVV.

J is TRBJ1-6 and V is TRBV20-1; D is ambiguous. There are 13 residues in the CDR3. Germline V gives CDR1 DFQATT, CDR2 SNEGSKA (reference sequence). V gave up 0 bases and J gave up 7 bases, with 7 bases separating them. CDR3 bases: TGCAGTGCTAGAGAGGCGATAAATTCACCCCTCCACTTT. Protein: CSAREAINSPLHF.

At least ten counts were recorded for this clonotype. This chain uses TRBV12-3 or TRBV12-4 with TRBJ2-5; perhaps TRBD2 as D (5 bases). The CDR3 runs 13 residues. Deletions cut 4 bases from V and 5 bases from J, with 11 bases between. CDR3 sequence: CASSSAEWETQYF. CDR3 bases: TGTGCCAGCAGTTCAGCGGAGTGGGAGACCCAGTACTTC.

This clonotype appeared many times. The chain combines TRBV12-3 or TRBV12-4 with TRBJ2-6; TRBD1 matches at 7 bases. CDR3 length: 16 residues. V lost 1 base to trimming and J lost 2 bases; unmatched junction nucleotides: 2. The CDR3 here is CASSLGQGAGANVLTF. CDR3 bases: TGTGCCAGCAGTTTAGGTCAGGGGGCTGGGGCCAACGTCCTGACTTTC.

The chain carries TRBV20-1 and TRBJ2-1; a weak D match, TRBD1 (5 bases). Germline V gene data show CDR1 as DFQATT and CDR2 as SNEGSKA (reference sequence). V gave up 3 bases and J gave up 3 bases, with 12 bases separating them. The CDR3 covers 14 residues. CDR3 nucleotides: TGCAGTGCTAGTGAGGACACAGACTACAATGAGCAGTTCTTC. The encoded protein is CSASEDTDYNEQFF.

Many counts were recorded for this clonotype. This chain joins TRBV24-1 and TRBJ2-1; 9 bases align to TRBD2. The CDR3 consists of 13 residues. Germline loops: CDR1 KGHDR, CDR2 SFDVKD. V was clipped by 10 bases and J by 5 bases; unmatched bases: 5. The CDR3 sequence: CATGLARNNEQFF. In DNA, the CDR3 is TGTGCCACTGGACTAGCGAGAAACAATGAGCAGTTCTTC.

This clonotype has at least ten counts. V is TRBV7-9 and J is TRBJ2-2; 8 positions match TRBD1. CDR1 and CDR2 from the germline V gene are SEHNR and FQNEAQ (reference sequence). The V segment lost 5 bases and the J segment 7 bases; nucleotides outside the gene matches: 6. The CDR3 is 14 residues long. This CDR3 reads CASSRKQGDGELFF. The CDR3, as DNA: TGTGCCAGCAGCAGAAAACAGGGGGACGGGGAGCTGTTTTTT.